This TCR beta chain came from a study of Ad26.COV2.S vaccination and SARS-CoV-2 variants (dated by TCRdb to about 2021). For the study in its entirety: Donors in the vaccine arm were drawn from COV1001, a phase I-IIa trial of Ad26.COV2.S in healthy adults that was multicentre, randomized, double-blind and placebo-controlled. Ad26.COV2.S was administered intramuscularly at 5 x 10^10 or 1 x 10^11 viral particles, either as a single shot or as two shots given 56 days apart. The specificity and breadth of SARS-CoV-2-reactive T cell receptors after Ad26.COV2.S vaccination were assessed by TCRbeta repertoire sequencing. A total of 32 samples were included in the TCR-sequenced set, comprising roughly 19 Ad26.COV2.S vaccine recipients, 5 placebo recipients and 8 SARS-CoV-2 convalescent individuals. Trial participants were randomized into five groups of five, in which low-dose or high-dose Ad26.COV2.S was given once or twice, or placebo was given on both occasions. Blinding of investigators to trial group allocation was maintained during experiments and outcome assessment.

V and J are truncated by 8 bases and 4 bases respectively, leaving an intervening sequence of 11 bases. CDR1 is given as MNHEY and CDR2 as SMNVEV, both from the germline V gene (reference sequence). Inclusive of the bounding cysteine and phenylalanine, the CDR3 is 12 residues long. This entry keeps only the CDR3 DNA: 36 bases, framed from base 1. Study-wide findings and limitations: Vaccine and placebo recipients had comparable non-spike TCR breadth, which fits with the vaccine containing only spike. After vaccination, spike-specific CD8+ and CD4+ T cell responses were reported to show substantial breadth. It was noted by the authors that total T cell responses may have been underestimated by the TCR breadth and depth analyses. The study lacked the statistical power to compare responses across vaccine doses or regimens. Higher spike-specific TCR breadth was observed in Ad26.COV2.S recipients than in placebo recipients (P = 0.0014).

The immunoSEQ Assay was the method used to sequence TCRbeta CDR3 regions. After extraction, genomic DNA underwent amplification by bias-controlled multiplex PCR, followed by high-throughput sequencing. Per the authors' processing: Collapsing and filtering of sequences were performed to quantify the absolute abundance of each unique TCRbeta CDR3 region. T cell fraction was estimated by normalizing TCRbeta template counts to usable DNA, with usable DNA measured through amplification of reference genes found in all nucleated cells. Repertoire TCRs were annotated as SARS-CoV-2-specific when V gene, CDR3 amino acid sequence and J gene were exactly matched to a known reactive TCR set. The reference SARS-CoV-2 TCR set was obtained from MIRA and was filtered for enrichment in COVID-19-positive ImmuneCODE repertoires, whereby public or cross-reactive TCRs were removed. Drawing on the MIRA antigens, annotated TCRs were analysed further at the level of specific ORF or position within ORF. Breadth was defined as the number of annotated unique rearrangements divided by the total number of unique productive rearrangements, and depth was defined as the summed frequency of the annotated unique rearrangements. TCR breadth was compared between groups using two-sided Wilcoxon rank-sum tests. TCRdb holds this immuneACCESS table with in-frame rearrangements only. Some clones are missing; in checked studies, unresolved V genes explain under half, and the rest has no known cause. V and J calls and clone size follow that table, whereas D and trimming were derived from the DNA. The sample table holds hundreds of thousands of clones, of which 87% were seen once. The ten largest clones capture about 3.5% of the sample.

The treatment or condition label on this specimen signifies: 15 to 20 received Ad26.COV2.S at low or high dose, single or two shots; 5 received placebo; per-sample allocation not given. Repertoires of vaccine and placebo recipients were sequenced from samples taken on day 63 after the first injection. Between 29 July and 7 August 2020, Cohort 1b enrolled 20 to 30 adults aged 18-55 years at one site in Boston, USA. Ad26.COV2.S was a replication-incompetent adenovirus type 26 vector that expressed a prefusion-stabilized SARS-CoV-2 spike protein derived from the original Wuhan strain. Of note for this clone: What this receptor recognizes is not known. Nothing much larger sits one base from this clone, and base qualities are not available.

The rearranged chain carries TRBV27 and TRBJ1-1; matching of 5 bases hints at TRBD1 as the D gene. Source: peripheral blood, taken in a trial of Ad26.COV2.S vaccine versus placebo. The receptor's source is a person between 18 and 65 years old who received the Ad26.COV2.S COVID-19 vaccine or a placebo. Read as DNA, the sequence is TGTGCCAGCGGGGACCTTTTCACTGAAGCTTTCTTT. Its translation is CASGDLFTEAFF.